The 7 T cell receptor beta chains below all came from one sample that was sequenced in a study of Ad26.COV2.S vaccination and SARS-CoV-2 variants. Sequenced by immunoSEQ multiplex PCR; TCRdb stores in-frame clones only, minus some. The sample carries about 480,000 clones, roughly 89% recorded once. Documented treatment: about 20 received Ad26.COV2.S at low or high dose, single or two shots; 5 received placebo; per-sample allocation not given. Samples came from day 63 after the first vaccine or placebo injection. Specimen: peripheral blood, collected in a trial of Ad26.COV2.S vaccine versus placebo. These receptors were taken from a person aged 18 to 65 who received the Ad26.COV2.S COVID-19 vaccine or a placebo.

V usage is TRBV10-3 and J usage is TRBJ1-3; D ambiguous. Germline V gives CDR1 ENHRY, CDR2 SYGVKD. Trimming removed 10 bases at V and 0 bases at J, with 13 bases between. The CDR3 is 14 residues long. The CDR3 region has the DNA TGTGCCACGTTCGACGCCCTCTCTGGAAACACCATATATTTT. Translation: CATFDALSGNTIYF.

The chain combines TRBV11-2 with TRBJ1-5; TRBD1 aligns across 7 bases. The CDR3 sequence is 15 residues long. The germline CDR1 and CDR2 sequences are SGHAT and FQNNGV. V gave up 5 bases and J gave up 8 bases; unmatched junction bases: 12. The CDR3 nucleotides are TGTGCCAGCAGCCCTGGGACAGCCGTTTTGGAGCCCCAGCATTTT. Translated: CASSPGTAVLEPQHF.

In the case of this clone: This may come from a read error, since a much larger clone is one base off. The chain uses TRBV5-1 and TRBJ2-3, with D perhaps TRBD1 (6 bases). The CDR3 covers 13 residues. Germline loops: CDR1 SGHRS, CDR2 YFSETQ. Trimming took off 4 bases at V and 5 bases at J, with 11 bases between the two ends. The CDR3 here is CASSPQGIDTQYF. The CDR3 DNA follows: TGCGCCAGCAGCCCCCAGGGGATAGATACGCAGTATTTT.

The J gene is TRBJ2-5, the V gene TRBV19; 7 nucleotides line up with TRBD1. J was trimmed by 5 bases and V by 5 bases; bases with no gene match: 23. There are 19 residues in the CDR3. Germline loops: CDR1 LNHDA, CDR2 SQIVND (reference sequence). CDR3 DNA sequence: TGTGCCAGTAGTCAATGGGACAGTTTTAAGGTCCCCAATGGGGAGACCCAGTACTTC. Its protein is CASSQWDSFKVPNGETQYF.

The V gene is TRBV4-1, the J gene TRBJ1-2; maybe TRBD1 (6 bases). V was shortened by 1 base and J by 4 bases, with 10 bases between the two germline ends. The germline CDR1 and CDR2 sequences are MGHRA and YSYEKL. The CDR3 runs 14 residues. The CDR3 loop is CASSQAWDIYGYTF. CDR3 nucleotides: TGCGCCAGCAGCCAAGCTTGGGACATCTATGGCTACACCTTC.

This sequence joins TRBV30 and TRBJ1-1; D perhaps matches TRBD1 (6 bases). Germline values: CDR1 GTSNPN, CDR2 SVGIG (reference sequence). Trimming shortened V by 3 bases and J by 7 bases, and 18 bases separated the two germline ends. The CDR3 runs to 14 residues. CDR3 in amino acids: CAWRLDRRRIEAFF. CDR3 sequence (DNA): TGTGCCTGGAGGTTAGACAGGCGACGAATTGAAGCTTTCTTT.

The chain employs TRBV27 and TRBJ2-7, with D maybe TRBD2 (6 bases). Germline CDR1 and CDR2: MNHEY and SMNVEV (reference sequence). There are 13 residues in the CDR3. Trimming shortened V by 2 bases and J by 3 bases, and 8 bases separated the two germline ends. The CDR3 reads CASSLGLRYEQYF. The CDR3 bases are TGTGCCAGCAGTTTAGGACTACGCTACGAGCAGTACTTC.